One sample yielded the 23 T cell receptor beta chains listed below, sequenced in a study of blood T cell repertoires in COVID-19. Here immunoSEQ multiplex PCR was the method, and the copy in TCRdb shows in-frame clones only, minus some. The sample has about 250,000 clones; more than 70% are singletons. The material sequenced was peripheral blood. These receptors came from a woman of 80 years or more with COVID-19, enrolled during active disease.

This chain uses TRBV3-1 (or the pseudogene TRBV3-2) with TRBJ2-6; possibly TRBD1 for D (6 bases). CDR1 and CDR2 (germline): LGHDT, YNNKEL (reference sequence). The length of the CDR3 is 17 residues. V shed 4 bases and J shed 2 bases, with 15 bases lying between them. The CDR3 nucleotides are TGTGCCAGCAGCCGTACAGGGTCAGGACCTGGGGCCAACGTCCTGACTTTC. It codes for CASSRTGSGPGANVLTF.

This chain joins TRBV7-9 and TRBJ1-1; weak D call: TRBD1 (5 bases). V was cut by 1 base and J by 7 bases, with 13 bases left in between. Germline assignment: CDR1 SEHNR and CDR2 FQNEAQ (reference sequence). The CDR3 sequence is 14 residues long. The CDR3, as DNA: TGTGCCAGCAGCTTAGACAGGACTACGGGTGAAGCTTTCTTT. It yields the protein CASSLDRTTGEAFF.

This chain connects TRBV5-5 to TRBJ1-5; 10 bases map to TRBD1. The CDR3 is 14 amino acids. Germline V gene sequence: CDR1 SGHKS, CDR2 YYEKEE (reference sequence). Trimming at V came to 0 bases and at J to 6 bases, leaving 0 bases not matched to a gene. CDR3 coding DNA: TGTGCCAGCAGCTTGGGGACAGGGGGTCAGCCCCAGCATTTT. Protein product: CASSLGTGGQPQHF.

This chain connects TRBV28 to TRBJ1-1; possibly TRBD1 for D (5 bases). V was cut by 6 bases and J by 5 bases, with 13 bases left in between. This CDR3 is built from 13 residues. The germline V gene encodes CDR1 MDHEN and CDR2 SYDVKM. The DNA for the CDR3 is TGTGCCAGCAGCTTCAGTAGACAGACTGAAGCTTTCTTT. Protein product: CASSFSRQTEAFF. The complete variable domain, with remaining parts taken from reference TRBV28 and TRBJ1-1, reads DVKVTQSSRYLVKRTGEKVFLECVQDMDHENMFWYRQDPGLGLRLIYFSYDVKMKEKGDIPEGYSVSREKKERFSLILESASTNQTSMYLCASSFSRQTEAFFGQGTRLTVV.

V and J are TRBV3-1 (or the pseudogene TRBV3-2) and TRBJ1-3, with 9 bases fitting TRBD1. The V gene's germline CDR1 is LGHDT and CDR2 YNNKEL (reference sequence). The CDR3 contains 16 residues. Trimming cost V 5 bases and J 0 bases; bases outside gene matches: 5. Written as DNA, the CDR3 is TGTGCCAGCAGCTCCGGGGACAGGGTCTCTGGAAACACCATATATTTT. Amino acid sequence: CASSSGDRVSGNTIYF.

V and J are TRBV11-2 and TRBJ2-1; tentative D call: TRBD1 (6 bases). This CDR3 spans 15 amino acids. Germline V gene data show CDR1 as SGHAT and CDR2 as FQNNGV. With 1 base removed from V and 10 bases from J, the gap between germline ends came to 17 bases. The CDR3 region has the DNA TGTGCCAGCAGCTTAGTTCATGGACAGTGGAACGAGCAGTTCTTC. Amino acids: CASSLVHGQWNEQFF.

This clone was observed once. The chain links TRBV5-4 to TRBJ2-3; 10 bases are shared with TRBD2. V dropped 1 base and J dropped 5; count of bases not matched to a gene: 7. The length of the CDR3 is 16 residues. Germline assignment: CDR1 SGHNT and CDR2 YYREEE (reference sequence). The CDR3 loop is CASSLMSGGAIDTQYF. The CDR3 nucleotides are TGTGCCAGCAGCTTGATGAGCGGGGGGGCGATAGATACGCAGTATTTT.

The rearrangement joins TRBV5-1 to TRBJ1-2; 11 positions match TRBD1. The CDR3 runs to 15 residues. The V gene end was trimmed by 0 bases and the J gene end by 8 bases; junction bases not matched to a gene: 6. Per germline, CDR1 SGHRS and CDR2 YFSETQ. The CDR3 region is CASSLGPGQGGGYTF. The CDR3 nucleotides read TGCGCCAGCAGCTTGGGCCCGGGACAGGGGGGAGGCTACACCTTC.

The rearrangement links TRBV19 to TRBJ1-1, with TRBD1 identical over 7 bases. The V and J ends lost 5 bases and 0 bases, in that order; junction bases with no gene match: 9. The CDR3 covers 16 residues. CDR1 and CDR2 from the germline V gene are LNHDA and SQIVND (reference sequence). The CDR3 spells CASSQETGTMNTEAFF. CDR3 nucleotide sequence: TGTGCCAGTAGTCAAGAGACAGGGACCATGAACACTGAAGCTTTCTTT.

This chain links TRBV7-8 with TRBJ2-7, with TRBD1 matching 7 bases. CDR1 is SGHVS and CDR2 is FQNEAQ in the germline V gene. The CDR3 loop spans 15 amino acids. V trimming: 4 bases; J trimming: 5 bases; junction bases outside the gene matches: 11. CDR3 DNA sequence: TGTGCCAGCAGCTCCCGACAGGGTCGGTTGGACGAGCAGTACTTC. It yields the protein CASSSRQGRLDEQYF.

The J gene is TRBJ1-2, the V gene TRBV2; 8 bases are shared with TRBD1. Germline CDR1 SNHLY, CDR2 FYNNEI. The CDR3 contains 13 residues. Unmatched junction bases numbered 4, after V lost 8 bases and J lost 2 bases. The chain's CDR3 is CASVDRANYGYTF. CDR3 sequence (DNA): TGTGCCAGCGTGGACAGGGCCAACTATGGCTACACCTTC.

The V and J genes are TRBV4-3 and TRBJ2-1, with 10 bases aligning to TRBD2. After removal of 1 base from V and 10 bases from J, the junction contained 10 bases not matched to a gene. This CDR3 contains 16 residues. Germline CDR1 is LGHNA and CDR2 is YSLEER. The DNA for the CDR3 is TGCGCCAGCAGCCAAGTTGCGAGCGGGGGGGCCTGGGAGCAGTTCTTC. This codes for CASSQVASGGAWEQFF.

This chain links TRBV5-4 with TRBJ2-1; D uncertain. The V end was cut by 0 bases, the J end by 7 bases, with 8 bases between. CDR3 length: 13 residues. The germline V gene has CDR1 SGHNT and CDR2 YYREEE (reference sequence). For the CDR3, the DNA is TGTGCCAGCAGCTTGGGCGGCCAGAATGAGCAGTTCTTC. Translation: CASSLGGQNEQFF.

The chain employs TRBV11-3 and TRBJ2-7; possibly TRBD2 for D (5 bases). V lost 1 base and J 6 bases, leaving 7 bases between the germline ends. Germline-derived CDR1 and CDR2 are SGHNT and YENEEA. This CDR3 comprises 12 residues. CDR3 nucleotide sequence: TGTGCCAGCAGCTTAGGGGAGTCCGAGCAGTACTTC. Translation: CASSLGESEQYF.

This sequence joins TRBV30 and TRBJ1-3; perhaps TRBD1 as D (6 bases). The CDR3 is 14 residues long. Looked up from germline, CDR1 is GTSNPN and CDR2 is SVGIG (reference sequence). Between the trimmed V and J ends, which lost 3 bases and 2 bases, there was a span of 11 bases. The CDR3 loop reads CAWRVGGAGNTIYF. In DNA, the CDR3 is TGTGCCTGGAGGGTAGGGGGGGCTGGAAACACCATATATTTT.

The genes are TRBV5-5 and TRBJ1-1; D remains ambiguous. The germline V gene has CDR1 SGHKS and CDR2 YYEKEE (reference sequence). Deletions cut 2 bases from V and 1 base from J, with 18 bases between. CDR3 length: 17 amino acids. CDR3 nucleotide sequence: TGTGCCAGCAGCTTCCTCGACACCTCCCCCAAGAACACTGAAGCTTTCTTT. Its protein is CASSFLDTSPKNTEAFF.

The rearrangement joins TRBV19 to TRBJ2-3, with D perhaps matching TRBD2 (7 bases). Trimming cost V 3 bases and J 2 bases, with 15 bases left between them. The CDR3 has 16 amino acids. CDR1 is LNHDA and CDR2 is SQIVND in the germline V gene (reference sequence). CDR3 sequence: CASSMWGGAFTDTQYF. The DNA for the CDR3 is TGTGCCAGTAGTATGTGGGGGGGGGCCTTCACAGATACGCAGTATTTT.

The chain combines TRBV3-1 (or the pseudogene TRBV3-2) with TRBJ1-1; D possibly corresponds to TRBD1 (6 bases). The germline V gene has CDR1 LGHDT and CDR2 YNNKEL (reference sequence). The CDR3 loop spans 13 amino acids. V was shortened by 5 bases and J by 4 bases, with 11 bases between the two germline ends. The CDR3 DNA follows: TGTGCCAGCAGCTACAGGGTTACCACTGAAGCTTTCTTT. This translates into CASSYRVTTEAFF.

The V and J genes are TRBV6-6 and TRBJ1-6; D remains ambiguous. Trimming removed 0 bases from V and 9 bases from J, with 6 bases in between. Germline loops: CDR1 MNHNY, CDR2 SVGAGI (reference sequence). CDR3 length equals 13 residues. The CDR3 here is CASSYSEGSPLHF. The DNA of the CDR3 is TGTGCCAGCAGTTACTCGGAGGGTTCACCCCTCCACTTT.

The chain is built from TRBV25-1 and TRBJ1-4; 7 nucleotides line up with TRBD1. The CDR3 runs 17 residues. V was clipped by 3 bases and J by 5 bases; unmatched bases: 12. CDR1 and CDR2 from the germline V gene are MGHDK and SYGVNS. The CDR3 DNA follows: TGTGCCAGCAGTGATTCAACCGCGGGACAGCTCAATGAAAAACTGTTTTTT. It is translated as CASSDSTAGQLNEKLFF.

A single count supports this clone. This chain connects TRBV3-1 (or the pseudogene TRBV3-2) to TRBJ1-4; D unresolved. The germline V gene encodes CDR1 LGHDT and CDR2 YNNKEL (reference sequence). The V and J ends lost 4 bases and 0 bases respectively, with 9 bases between them. The CDR3 has 15 amino acids. CDR3 loop: CASSRAPATNEKLFF. The DNA for the CDR3 is TGTGCCAGCAGCCGAGCTCCGGCAACTAATGAAAAACTGTTTTTT.

This chain joins TRBV5-6 and TRBJ2-1; possibly TRBD2 for D (6 bases). CDR1 is SGHDT, CDR2 YYEEEE, per germline. V was shortened by 4 bases and J by 3 bases, with 17 bases between the two germline ends. This CDR3 spans 16 amino acids. This CDR3 reads CASSPMMSGLYNEQFF. The CDR3 nucleotides are TGTGCCAGCAGCCCCATGATGAGCGGGCTCTACAATGAGCAGTTCTTC.

The chain is built from TRBV5-6 and TRBJ2-7; tentatively, D is TRBD1 (6 bases). This CDR3 region has 13 residues. Germline V gives CDR1 SGHDT, CDR2 YYEEEE. Trimming left V 4 bases short and J 3 bases short, with 11 bases between. The CDR3, as DNA: TGTGCCAGCAGCGCGGAGACAGGCTACGAGCAGTACGTC. This gives the protein CASSAETGYEQYV.